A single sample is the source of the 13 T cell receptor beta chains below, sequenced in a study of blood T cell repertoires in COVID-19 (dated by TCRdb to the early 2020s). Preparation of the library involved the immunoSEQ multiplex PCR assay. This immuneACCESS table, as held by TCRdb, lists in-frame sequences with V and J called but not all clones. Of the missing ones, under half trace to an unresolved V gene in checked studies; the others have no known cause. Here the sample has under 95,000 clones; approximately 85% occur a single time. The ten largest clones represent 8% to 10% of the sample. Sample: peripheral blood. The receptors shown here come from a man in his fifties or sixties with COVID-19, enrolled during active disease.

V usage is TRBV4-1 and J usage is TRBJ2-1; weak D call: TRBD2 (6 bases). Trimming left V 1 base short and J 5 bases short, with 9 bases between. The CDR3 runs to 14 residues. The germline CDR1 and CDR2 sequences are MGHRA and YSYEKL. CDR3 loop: CASSQVPGDNEQFF. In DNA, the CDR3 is TGCGCCAGCAGCCAAGTTCCGGGGGACAATGAGCAGTTCTTC.

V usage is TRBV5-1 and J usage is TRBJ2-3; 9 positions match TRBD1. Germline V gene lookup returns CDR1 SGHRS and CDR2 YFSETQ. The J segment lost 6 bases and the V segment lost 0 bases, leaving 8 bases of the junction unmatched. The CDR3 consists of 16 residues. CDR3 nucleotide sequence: TGCGCCAGCAGCTTGGAGGGACAGGGACCAAAGGATACGCAGTATTTT. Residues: CASSLEGQGPKDTQYF.

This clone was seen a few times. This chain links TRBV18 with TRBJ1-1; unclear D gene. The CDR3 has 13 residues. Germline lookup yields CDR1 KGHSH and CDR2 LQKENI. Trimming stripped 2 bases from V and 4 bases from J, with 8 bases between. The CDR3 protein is CASSPGTRTEAFF. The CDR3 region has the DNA TGTGCCAGCTCACCAGGCACACGCACTGAAGCTTTCTTT.

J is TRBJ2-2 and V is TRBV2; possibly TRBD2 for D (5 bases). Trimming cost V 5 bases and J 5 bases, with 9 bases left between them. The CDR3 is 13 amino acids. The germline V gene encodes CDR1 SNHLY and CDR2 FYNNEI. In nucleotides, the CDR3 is TGTGCCAGCAGTAAGGGCGGGACCGGGGAGCTGTTTTTT. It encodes CASSKGGTGELFF.

The CDR3 loop is CASRRDREETEAFF. The CDR3 coding sequence is TGTGCCAGCAGACGCGACAGGGAAGAGACTGAAGCTTTCTTT. V and J are TRBV6-5 and TRBJ1-1; TRBD1 matches at 7 bases. The length of the CDR3 is 14 residues. With 6 bases clipped from V and 5 bases from J, the junction kept 9 bases outside the gene matches. The germline CDR1 and CDR2 sequences are MNHEY and SVGAGI.

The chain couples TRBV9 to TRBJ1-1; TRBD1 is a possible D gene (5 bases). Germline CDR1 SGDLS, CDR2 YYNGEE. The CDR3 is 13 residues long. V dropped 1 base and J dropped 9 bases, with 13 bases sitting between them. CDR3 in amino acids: CASSVQVTAQAFF. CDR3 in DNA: TGTGCCAGCAGCGTACAGGTGACAGCCCAAGCTTTCTTT.

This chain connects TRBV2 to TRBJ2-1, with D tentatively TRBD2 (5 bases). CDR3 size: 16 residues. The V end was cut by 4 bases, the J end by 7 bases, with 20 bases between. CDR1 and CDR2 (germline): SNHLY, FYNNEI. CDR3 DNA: TGTGCCAGCAGTGTTGAGAATCTGGGAGCTGGGAATGAGCAGTTCTTC. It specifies CASSVENLGAGNEQFF.

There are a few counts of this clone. CDR3 sequence reads: CASSPGTGGNEQFF. The CDR3 DNA is TGTGCCAGCAGTCCCGGGACAGGGGGCAATGAGCAGTTCTTC. The rearrangement uses TRBV6-5 and TRBJ2-1; 11 bases match TRBD1. V shed 5 bases and J 6 bases; nucleotides not matched to a gene: 3. The CDR3 extends over 14 amino acids. CDR1 and CDR2 (germline): MNHEY, SVGAGI.

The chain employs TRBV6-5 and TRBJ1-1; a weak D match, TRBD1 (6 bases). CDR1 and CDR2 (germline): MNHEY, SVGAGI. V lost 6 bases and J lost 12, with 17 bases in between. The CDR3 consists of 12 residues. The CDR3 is CASSPLQGSTFF. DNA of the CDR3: TGTGCCAGCAGCCCACTACAGGGATCAACTTTCTTT.

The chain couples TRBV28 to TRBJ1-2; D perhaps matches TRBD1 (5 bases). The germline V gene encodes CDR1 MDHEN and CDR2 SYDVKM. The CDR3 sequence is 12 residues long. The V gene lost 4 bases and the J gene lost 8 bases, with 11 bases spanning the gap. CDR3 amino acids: CASSSGTGGYTF. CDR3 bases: TGTGCCAGCAGTTCAGGGACTGGGGGCTACACCTTC.

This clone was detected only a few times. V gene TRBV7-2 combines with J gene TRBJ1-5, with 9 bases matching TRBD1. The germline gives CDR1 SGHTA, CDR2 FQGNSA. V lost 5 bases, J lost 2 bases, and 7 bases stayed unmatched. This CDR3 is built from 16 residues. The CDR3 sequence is CASSPRTGAGNQPQHF. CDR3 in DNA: TGTGCCAGCAGCCCCAGGACAGGGGCGGGCAATCAGCCCCAGCATTTT.

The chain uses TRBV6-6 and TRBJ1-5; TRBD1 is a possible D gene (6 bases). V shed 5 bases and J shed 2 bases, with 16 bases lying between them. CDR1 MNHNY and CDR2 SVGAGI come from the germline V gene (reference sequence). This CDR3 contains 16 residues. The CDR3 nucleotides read TGTGCCAGCAGTACTACGGGGGGCGCGGGCAATCAGCCCCAGCATTTT. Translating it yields CASSTTGGAGNQPQHF.

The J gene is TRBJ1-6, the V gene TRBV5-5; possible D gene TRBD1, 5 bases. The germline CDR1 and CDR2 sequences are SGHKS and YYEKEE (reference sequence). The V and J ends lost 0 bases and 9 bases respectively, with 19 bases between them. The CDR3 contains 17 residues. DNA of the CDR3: TGTGCCAGCAGCTTGGATATTGTTGGGACTCTTGGTTCACCCCTCCACTTT. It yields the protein CASSLDIVGTLGSPLHF.